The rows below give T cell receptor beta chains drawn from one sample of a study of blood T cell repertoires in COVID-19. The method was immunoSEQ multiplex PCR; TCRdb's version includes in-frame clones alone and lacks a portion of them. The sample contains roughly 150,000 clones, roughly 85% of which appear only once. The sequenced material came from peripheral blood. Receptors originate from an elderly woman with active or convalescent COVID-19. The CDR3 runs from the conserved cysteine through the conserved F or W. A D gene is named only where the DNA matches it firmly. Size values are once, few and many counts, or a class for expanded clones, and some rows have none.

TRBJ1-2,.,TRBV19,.,TGTGCCAGTAGGGCACAGGCGGGGGACTATGGCTACACCTTC,CASRAQAGDYGYTF
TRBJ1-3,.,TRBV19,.,TGTGCCAGTAGTATTGCCGAGACTTCTGGAAACACCATATATTTT,CASSIAETSGNTIYF
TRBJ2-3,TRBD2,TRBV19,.,TGTGCCAGTAGTTCCCCTCCCGGGAGGAGGGGCACAGATACGCAGTATTTT,CASSSPPGRRGTDTQYF
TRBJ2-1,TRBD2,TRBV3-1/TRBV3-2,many,TGTGCCAGCAGCCAAGCCTGGACTAGCGGGACCCGGATGGGTGAGCAGTTCTTC,CASSQAWTSGTRMGEQFF
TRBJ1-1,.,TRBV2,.,TGTGCCAGCAGTGAATTGGGGGCGATTACCATGAACACTGAAGCTTTCTTT,CASSELGAITMNTEAFF
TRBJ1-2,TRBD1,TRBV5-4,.,TGTGCCAGCAGCTTGAGACAGGGAAGGGAGGGCTACACCTTC,CASSLRQGREGYTF
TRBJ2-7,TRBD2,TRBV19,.,TGTGCCAGTAGTAGCGGGAGAGGGTACTACGAGCAGTACTTC,CASSSGRGYYEQYF
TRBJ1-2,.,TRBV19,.,TGTGCCAGTAGTAAACAAACAGGGTTACCACCCTATGGCTACACCTTC,CASSKQTGLPPYGYTF
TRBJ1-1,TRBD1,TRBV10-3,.,TGTGCCTTCTCAGGGGGTGGGAACACTGAAGCTTTCTTT,CAFSGGGNTEAFF
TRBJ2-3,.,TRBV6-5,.,TGTGCCAGCAGTACGGGTCGCACAGATACGCAGTATTTT,CASSTGRTDTQYF
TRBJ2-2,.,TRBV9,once,TGTGCCAGCAGCGAGGGGACAACGGGGACGACCGGGGAGCTGTTTTTT,CASSEGTTGTTGELFF
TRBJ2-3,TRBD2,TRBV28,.,TGTGCCAGCAGTGCGTACACTAGCGGGGTGCCAGATACGCAGTATTTT,CASSAYTSGVPDTQYF
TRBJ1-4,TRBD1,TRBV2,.,TGTGCCAGCACCCAGGGGGCCGAGGGAAAACTGTTTTTT,CASTQGAEGKLFF
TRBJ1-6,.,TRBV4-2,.,TGTGCCAGCAGCCAAGTCGCGGGAACGGATTCACCCCTCCACTTT,CASSQVAGTDSPLHF
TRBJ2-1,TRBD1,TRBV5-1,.,TGCGCCAGCAGCCGGGACAGTGTACGCAATGAGCAGTTCTTC,CASSRDSVRNEQFF
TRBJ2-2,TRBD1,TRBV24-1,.,TGTGCCACCAGTGATTTCAGGGGGATGAACACCGGGGAGCTGTTTTTT,CATSDFRGMNTGELFF
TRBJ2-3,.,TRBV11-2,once,TGTGCCAGCAGCTTTGCGAGCGCAGATACGCAGTATTTT,CASSFASADTQYF
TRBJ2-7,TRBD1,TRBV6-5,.,TGTGCCAGCGACAGGGCTTACGAGCAGTACTTC,CASDRAYEQYF
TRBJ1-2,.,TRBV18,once,TGTGCCAGCTCTCCCGGGGGGGGAACTAACTATGGCTACACCTTC,CASSPGGGTNYGYTF
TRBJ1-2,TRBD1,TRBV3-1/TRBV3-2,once,TGTGCCAGCAGCCCCTGGGACAGGGAAGGCGGCTACACCTTC,CASSPWDREGGYTF
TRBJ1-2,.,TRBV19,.,TGTGCCAGTAGTATCGGAGCTAACTATGGCTACACCTTC,CASSIGANYGYTF
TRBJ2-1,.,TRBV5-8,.,TGTGCCAGCAGCTTCACGAGGGGGACCTACAATGAGCAGTTCTTC,CASSFTRGTYNEQFF